This T cell receptor beta chain was documented in a study of blood T cell repertoires in COVID-19. Study in general: The United States, Italy and Spain were the sources of the acute and convalescent COVID-19 samples.

The V gene's germline CDR1 is SGHRS and CDR2 YFSETQ. Trimming cost V 4 bases and J 5 bases, with 12 bases left between them. The CDR3 covers 13 residues. The repertoire was sequenced with immunoSEQ multiplex PCR; TCRdb's copy has only in-frame clones and lacks some. The profile shows some 180,000 clones, approximately 85% of them singletons. Cohorts were determined from participant-reported clinical history. Either two negative PCRs, clearance, or symptom resolution qualified Cohort 3 donors as recovered. V usage is TRBV5-1 and J usage is TRBJ1-1; D is unresolved. This sequence originates from a man aged 35 to 55 who had recovered from COVID-19. The specimen was PBMCs or T cells enriched from blood (not recorded which). In DNA, the CDR3 is TGCGCCAGCAGCCCGCTAGCCCAGACTGAAGCTTTCTTT. Encoded protein: CASSPLAQTEAFF. Variable domain in full (rest from reference TRBV5-1 and TRBJ1-1): KAGVTQTPRYLIKTRGQQVTLSCSPISGHRSVSWYQQTPGQGLQFLFEYFSETQRNKGNFPGRFSGRQFSNSRSEMNVSTLELGDSALYLCASSPLAQTEAFFGQGTRLTVV.